This T cell receptor beta chain was captured by sequencing in a study of blood T cell repertoires in COVID-19. Study as a whole: Material from acute and convalescent COVID-19 was sourced from the United States, Italy and Spain.

Germline lookup yields CDR1 SGHVS and CDR2 FQNEAQ. V lost 5 bases and J lost 8, with 12 bases in between. The CDR3 covers 12 residues. In the authors' workflow: Counts of nucleated cells, estimated from reference gene primer amplification, were obtained. Here immunoSEQ multiplex PCR was the method, and the copy in TCRdb shows in-frame clones only, minus some. V and J calls and clone size follow that table, whereas D and trimming were derived from the DNA. Among 45,000 to 50,000 clones, roughly 84% were seen once, and the ten largest hold less than 6.5%. Sequencing was carried out using peripheral blood. The clonotype comes from a woman in her fifties or sixties with acute or convalescent COVID-19. This chain connects TRBV7-8 to TRBJ1-2; tentatively, D is TRBD1 (5 bases). The CDR3 sequence is CASSPPGEGYTF. The CDR3 region has the DNA TGTGCCAGCAGCCCCCCGGGGGAAGGCTACACCTTC.